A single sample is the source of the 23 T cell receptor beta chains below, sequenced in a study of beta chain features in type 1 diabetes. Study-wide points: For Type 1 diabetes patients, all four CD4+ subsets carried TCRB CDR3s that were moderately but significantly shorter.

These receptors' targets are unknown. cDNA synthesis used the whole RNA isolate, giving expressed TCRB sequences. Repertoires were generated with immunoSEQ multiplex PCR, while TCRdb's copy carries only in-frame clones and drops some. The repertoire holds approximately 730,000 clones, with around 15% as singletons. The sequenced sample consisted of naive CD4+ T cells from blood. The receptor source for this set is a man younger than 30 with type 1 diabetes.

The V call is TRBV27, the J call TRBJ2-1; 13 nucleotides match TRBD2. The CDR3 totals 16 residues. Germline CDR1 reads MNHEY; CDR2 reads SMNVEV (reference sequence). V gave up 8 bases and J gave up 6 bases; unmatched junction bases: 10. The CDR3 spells CASGPTSGGALNEQFF. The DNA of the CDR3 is TGTGCCAGCGGTCCAACTAGCGGGGGGGCCCTCAATGAGCAGTTCTTC.

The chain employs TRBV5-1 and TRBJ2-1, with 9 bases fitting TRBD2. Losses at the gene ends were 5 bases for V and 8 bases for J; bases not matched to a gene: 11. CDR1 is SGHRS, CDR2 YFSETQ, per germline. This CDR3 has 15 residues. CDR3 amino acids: CASSLSGGVSHEQFF. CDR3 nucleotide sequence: TGCGCCAGCAGTCTTAGCGGGGGTGTGAGCCATGAGCAGTTCTTC.

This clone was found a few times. The CDR3 nucleotides read TGTGCCAGCAGCTCAGACAGGGGGCGCCGCAATGAGCAGTTCTTC. Amino acids: CASSSDRGRRNEQFF. The V call is TRBV7-9, the J call TRBJ2-1; 10 bases line up with TRBD1. Per the germline V gene, CDR1 is SEHNR and CDR2 is FQNEAQ (reference sequence). The CDR3 totals 15 residues. V was pared by 4 bases and J by 6 bases, with 6 bases of the junction left unmatched. Based on the CDR3 plus reference TRBV7-9 and TRBJ2-1, the full variable domain is DTGVSQNPRHKITKRGQNVTFRCDPISEHNRLYWYRQTLGQGPEFLTYFQNEAQLEKSRLLSDRFSAERPKGSFSTLEIQRTEQGDSAMYLCASSSDRGRRNEQFFGPGTRLTVL.

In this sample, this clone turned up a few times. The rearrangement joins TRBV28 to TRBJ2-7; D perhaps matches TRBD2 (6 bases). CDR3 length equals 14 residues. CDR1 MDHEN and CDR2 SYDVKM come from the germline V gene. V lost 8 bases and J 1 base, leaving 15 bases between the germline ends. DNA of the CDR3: TGTGCCAGCTTTACCGGAGGGAAATCCTACGAGCAGTACTTC. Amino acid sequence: CASFTGGKSYEQYF.

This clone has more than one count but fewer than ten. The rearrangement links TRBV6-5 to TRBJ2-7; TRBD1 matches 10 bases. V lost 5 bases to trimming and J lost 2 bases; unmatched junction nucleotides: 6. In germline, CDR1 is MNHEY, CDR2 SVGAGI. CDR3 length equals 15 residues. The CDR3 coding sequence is TGTGCCAGCAGTACGCCGGGACAGGGGACCTACGAGCAGTACTTC. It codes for CASSTPGQGTYEQYF.

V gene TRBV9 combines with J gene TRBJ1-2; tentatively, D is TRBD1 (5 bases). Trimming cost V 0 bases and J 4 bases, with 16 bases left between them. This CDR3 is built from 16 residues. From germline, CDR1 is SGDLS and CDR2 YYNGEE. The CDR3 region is CASSVGTAEGSYGYTF. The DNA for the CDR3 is TGTGCCAGCAGCGTAGGGACTGCCGAGGGGAGCTATGGCTACACCTTC.

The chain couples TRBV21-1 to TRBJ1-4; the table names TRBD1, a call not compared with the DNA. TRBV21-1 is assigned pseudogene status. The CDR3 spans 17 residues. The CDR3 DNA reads TGTGCCAGCAGCAAAAAGATCGCCGGGACAGTTAATGAAAAACTGTTTTTT. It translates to CASSKKIAGTVNEKLFF.

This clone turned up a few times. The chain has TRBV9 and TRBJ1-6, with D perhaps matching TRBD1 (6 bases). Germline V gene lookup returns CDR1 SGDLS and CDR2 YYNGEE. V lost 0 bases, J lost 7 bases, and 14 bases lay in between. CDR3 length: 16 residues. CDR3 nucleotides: TGTGCCAGCAGCGTAGAGAGGGGCCAGGGGAATTCACCCCTCCACTTT. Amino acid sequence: CASSVERGQGNSPLHF. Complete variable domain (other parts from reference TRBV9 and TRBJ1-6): DSGVTQTPKHLITATGQRVTLRCSPRSGDLSVYWYQQSLDQGLQFLIQYYNGEERAKGNILERFSAQQFPDLHSELNLSSLELGDSALYFCASSVERGQGNSPLHFGNGTRLTVT.

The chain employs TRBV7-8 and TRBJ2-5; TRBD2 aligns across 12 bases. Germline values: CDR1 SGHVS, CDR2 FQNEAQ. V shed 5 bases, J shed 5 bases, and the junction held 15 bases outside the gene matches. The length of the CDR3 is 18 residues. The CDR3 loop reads CASSGRGGLAGFPETQYF. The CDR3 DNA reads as TGTGCCAGCAGCGGAAGGGGAGGACTAGCGGGATTCCCCGAGACCCAGTACTTC.

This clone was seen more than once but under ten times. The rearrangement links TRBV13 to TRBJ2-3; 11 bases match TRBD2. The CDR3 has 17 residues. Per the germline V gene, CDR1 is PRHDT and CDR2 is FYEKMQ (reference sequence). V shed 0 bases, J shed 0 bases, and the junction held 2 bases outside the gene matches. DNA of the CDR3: TGTGCCAGCAGCTTAGGGAGACTAGCGGGAAGCACAGATACGCAGTATTTT. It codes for CASSLGRLAGSTDTQYF. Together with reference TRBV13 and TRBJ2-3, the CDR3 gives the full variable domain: AAGVIQSPRHLIKEKRETATLKCYPIPRHDTVYWYQQGPGQDPQFLISFYEKMQSDKGSIPDRFSAQQFSDYHSELNMSSLELGDSALYFCASSLGRLAGSTDTQYFGPGTRLTVL.

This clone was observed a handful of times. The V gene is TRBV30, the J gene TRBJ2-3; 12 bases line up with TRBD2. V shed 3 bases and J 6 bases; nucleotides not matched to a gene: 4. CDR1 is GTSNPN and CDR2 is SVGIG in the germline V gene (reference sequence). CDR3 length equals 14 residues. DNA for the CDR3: TGTGCCTGGAGACTAGCGGGGGGAGGTGATACGCAGTATTTT. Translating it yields CAWRLAGGGDTQYF. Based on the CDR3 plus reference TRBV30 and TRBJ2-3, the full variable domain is SQTIHQWPATLVQPVGSPLSLECTVEGTSNPNLYWYRQAAGRGLQLLFYSVGIGQISSEVPQNLSASRPQDRQFILSSKKLLLSDSGFYLCAWRLAGGGDTQYFGPGTRLTVL.

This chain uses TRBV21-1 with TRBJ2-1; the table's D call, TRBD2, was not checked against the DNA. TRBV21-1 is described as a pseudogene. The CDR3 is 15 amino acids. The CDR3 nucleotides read TGTGCCAGCAGCAAGACTAGCGGGGGGAACAATGAGCAGTTCTTC. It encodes CASSKTSGGNNEQFF.

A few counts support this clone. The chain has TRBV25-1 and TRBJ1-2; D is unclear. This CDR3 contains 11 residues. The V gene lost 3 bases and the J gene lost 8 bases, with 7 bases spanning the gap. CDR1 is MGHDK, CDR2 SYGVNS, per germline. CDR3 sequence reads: CASSDAWGYTF. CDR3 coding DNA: TGTGCCAGCAGTGATGCTTGGGGCTACACCTTC.

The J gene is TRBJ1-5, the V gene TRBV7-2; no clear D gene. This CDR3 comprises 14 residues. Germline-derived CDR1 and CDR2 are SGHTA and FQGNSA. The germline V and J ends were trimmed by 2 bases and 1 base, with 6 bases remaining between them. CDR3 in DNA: TGTGCCAGCAGCTTATTTGACAGCAATCAGCCCCAGCATTTT. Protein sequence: CASSLFDSNQPQHF.

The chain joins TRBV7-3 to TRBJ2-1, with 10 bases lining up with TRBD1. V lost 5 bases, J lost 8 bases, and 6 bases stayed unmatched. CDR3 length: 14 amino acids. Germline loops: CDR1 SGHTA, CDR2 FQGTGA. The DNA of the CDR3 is TGTGCCAGCAGCCCCAGACAGGGGGCTGATGAGCAGTTCTTC. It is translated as CASSPRQGADEQFF.

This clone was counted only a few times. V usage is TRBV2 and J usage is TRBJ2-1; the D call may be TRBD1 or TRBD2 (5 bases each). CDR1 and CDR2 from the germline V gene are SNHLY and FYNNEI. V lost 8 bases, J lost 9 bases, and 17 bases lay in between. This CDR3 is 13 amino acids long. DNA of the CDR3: TGTGCCAGCTTCCGGACTGGACAAAGTGAGCAGTTCTTC. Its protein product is CASFRTGQSEQFF.

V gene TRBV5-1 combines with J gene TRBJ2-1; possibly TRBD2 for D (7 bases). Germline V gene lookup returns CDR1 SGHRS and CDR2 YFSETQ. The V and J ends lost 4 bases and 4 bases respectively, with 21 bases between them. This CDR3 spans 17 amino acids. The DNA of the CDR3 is TGCGCCAGCAGCCCCGGGGCGGGGGCCCGTGTTTACAATGAGCAGTTCTTC. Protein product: CASSPGAGARVYNEQFF.

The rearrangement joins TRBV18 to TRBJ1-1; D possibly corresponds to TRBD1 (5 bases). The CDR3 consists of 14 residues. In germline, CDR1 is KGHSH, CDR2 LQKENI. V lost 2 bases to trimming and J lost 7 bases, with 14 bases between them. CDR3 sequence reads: CASSPDDSNFEAFF. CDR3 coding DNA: TGTGCCAGCTCACCAGACGACAGCAATTTTGAAGCTTTCTTT.

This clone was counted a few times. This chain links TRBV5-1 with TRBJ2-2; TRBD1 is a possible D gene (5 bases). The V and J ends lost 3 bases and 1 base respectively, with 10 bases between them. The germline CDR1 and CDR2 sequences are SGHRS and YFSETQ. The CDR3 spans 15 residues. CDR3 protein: CASSSGQQNTGELFF. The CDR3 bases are TGCGCCAGCAGCTCCGGACAACAGAACACCGGGGAGCTGTTTTTT.

CDR3: CASSLPEPNYGYTF. CDR3 bases: TGTGCCAGCAGCCTACCGGAACCTAACTATGGCTACACCTTC. The chain uses TRBV5-4 and TRBJ1-2; no clear D. The germline V gene encodes CDR1 SGHNT and CDR2 YYREEE (reference sequence). The CDR3 covers 14 residues. Trimming took 4 bases from V and 0 from J, leaving 10 bases between them.

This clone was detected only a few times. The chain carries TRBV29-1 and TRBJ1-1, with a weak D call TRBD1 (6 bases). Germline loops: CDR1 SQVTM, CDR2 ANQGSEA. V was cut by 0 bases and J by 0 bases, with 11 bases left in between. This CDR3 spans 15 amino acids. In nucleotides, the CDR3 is TGCAGCGTTGAAGATCGGTACAGGGTGAACACTGAAGCTTTCTTT. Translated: CSVEDRYRVNTEAFF.

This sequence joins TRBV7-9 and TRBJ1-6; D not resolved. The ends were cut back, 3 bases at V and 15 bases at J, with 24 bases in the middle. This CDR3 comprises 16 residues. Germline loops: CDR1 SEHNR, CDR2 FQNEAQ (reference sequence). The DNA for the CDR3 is TGTGCCAGCAGCTTTGCAGGCATGGACCGACCAAATCTCCTCCACTTT. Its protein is CASSFAGMDRPNLLHF. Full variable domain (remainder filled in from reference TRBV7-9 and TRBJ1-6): DTGVSQNPRHKITKRGQNVTFRCDPISEHNRLYWYRQTLGQGPEFLTYFQNEAQLEKSRLLSDRFSAERPKGSFSTLEIQRTEQGDSAMYLCASSFAGMDRPNLLHFGNGTRLTVT.

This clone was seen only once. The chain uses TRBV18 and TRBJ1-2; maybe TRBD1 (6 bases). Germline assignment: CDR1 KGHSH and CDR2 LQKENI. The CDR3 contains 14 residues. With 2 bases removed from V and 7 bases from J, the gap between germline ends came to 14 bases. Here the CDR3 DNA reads TGTGCCAGCTCACCATTGCAGGGGAACCCTGGCTACACCTTC. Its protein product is CASSPLQGNPGYTF.